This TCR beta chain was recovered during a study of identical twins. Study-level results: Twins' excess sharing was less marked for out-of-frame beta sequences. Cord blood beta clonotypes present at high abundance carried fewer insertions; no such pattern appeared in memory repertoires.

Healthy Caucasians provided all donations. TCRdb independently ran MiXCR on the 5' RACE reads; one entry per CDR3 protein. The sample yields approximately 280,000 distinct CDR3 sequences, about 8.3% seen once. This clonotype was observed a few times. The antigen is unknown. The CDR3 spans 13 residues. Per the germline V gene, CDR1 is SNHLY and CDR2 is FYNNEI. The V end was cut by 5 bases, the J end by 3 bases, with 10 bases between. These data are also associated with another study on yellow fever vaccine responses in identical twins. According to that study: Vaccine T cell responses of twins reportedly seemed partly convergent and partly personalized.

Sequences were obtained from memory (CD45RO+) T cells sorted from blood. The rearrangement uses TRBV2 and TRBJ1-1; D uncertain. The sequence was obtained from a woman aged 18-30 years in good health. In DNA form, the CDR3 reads TGTGCCAGCAGTCAGGAGCCCCACACTGAAGCTTTCTTT. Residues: CASSQEPHTEAFF.